This T cell receptor (beta chain) was profiled in a study of T cell responses to AZD1222 COVID-19 vaccine. Study-wide context: Combined were second doses at about 4 or about 12 weeks.

For this clone: Its antigen is unknown.

The data were produced by immunoSEQ multiplex PCR, yet TCRdb's version contains in-frame clones alone and is incomplete. Of some 160,000 clones listed, roughly 92% are singletons. Study-wide results and limits: Recipients of AZD1222 seropositive at baseline numbered only 5 to 7.

The TCR comes from an adult in good health. The sample here was peripheral blood, taken on day 0 of AZD1222 vaccination.

The DNA for the CDR3 is TGTGCTAGTGGTTTGGGATTAGGCAGGGGGCTTGGTTCTAACTATGGCTACACCTTC. This codes for CASGLGLGRGLGSNYGYTF. The V call is TRBV12-5, the J call TRBJ1-2; 8 bases agree with TRBD1. This CDR3 region has 19 residues. Looked up from germline, CDR1 is LGHNT and CDR2 is FRNRAP. V shed 1 base and J 0 bases; nucleotides not matched to a gene: 13.